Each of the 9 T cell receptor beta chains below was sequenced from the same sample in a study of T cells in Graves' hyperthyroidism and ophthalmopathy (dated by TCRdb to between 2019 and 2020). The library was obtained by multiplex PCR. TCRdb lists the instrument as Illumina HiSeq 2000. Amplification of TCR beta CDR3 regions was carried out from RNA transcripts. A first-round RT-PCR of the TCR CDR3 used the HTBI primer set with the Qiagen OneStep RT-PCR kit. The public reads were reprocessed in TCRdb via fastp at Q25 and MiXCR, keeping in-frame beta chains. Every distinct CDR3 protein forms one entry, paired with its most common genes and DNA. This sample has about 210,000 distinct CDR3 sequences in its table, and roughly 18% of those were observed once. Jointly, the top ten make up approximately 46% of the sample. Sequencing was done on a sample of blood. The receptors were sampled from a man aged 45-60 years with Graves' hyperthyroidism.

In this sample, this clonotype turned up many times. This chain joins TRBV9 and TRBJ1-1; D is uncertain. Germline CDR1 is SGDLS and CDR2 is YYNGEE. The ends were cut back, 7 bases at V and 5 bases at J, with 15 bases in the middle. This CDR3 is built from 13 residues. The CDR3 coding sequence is TGTGCCAGCGGTAGAACACAGTGGACTGAAGCTTTCTTT. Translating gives CASGRTQWTEAFF.

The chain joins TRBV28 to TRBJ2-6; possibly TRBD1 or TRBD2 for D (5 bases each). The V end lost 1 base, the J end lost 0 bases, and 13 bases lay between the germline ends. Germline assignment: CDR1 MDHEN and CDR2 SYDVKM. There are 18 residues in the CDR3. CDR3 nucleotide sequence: TGTGCCAGCAGTTTATTCGGGGCAGGCGACTCTGGGGCCAACGTCCTGACTTTC. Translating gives CASSLFGAGDSGANVLTF.

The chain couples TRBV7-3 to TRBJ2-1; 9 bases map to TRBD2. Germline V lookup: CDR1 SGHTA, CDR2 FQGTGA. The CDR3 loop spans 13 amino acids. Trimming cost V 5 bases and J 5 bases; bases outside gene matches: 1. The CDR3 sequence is CASSRTSDNEQFF. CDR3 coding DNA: TGTGCCAGCAGCCGGACTAGCGACAATGAGCAGTTCTTC.

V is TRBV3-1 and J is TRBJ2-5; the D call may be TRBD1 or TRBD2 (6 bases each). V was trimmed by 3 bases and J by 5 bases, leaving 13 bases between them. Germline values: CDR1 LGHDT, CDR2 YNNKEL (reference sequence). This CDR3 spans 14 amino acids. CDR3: CASSHRGAGETQYF. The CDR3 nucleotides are TGTGCCAGCAGCCACAGGGGCGCGGGGGAGACCCAGTACTTC.

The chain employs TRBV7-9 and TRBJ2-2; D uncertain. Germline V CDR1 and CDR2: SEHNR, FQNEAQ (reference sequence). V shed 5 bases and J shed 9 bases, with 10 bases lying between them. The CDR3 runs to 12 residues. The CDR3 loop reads CASSPLTRELFF. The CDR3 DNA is TGTGCCAGCAGCCCACTAACTCGGGAGCTGTTTTTT.

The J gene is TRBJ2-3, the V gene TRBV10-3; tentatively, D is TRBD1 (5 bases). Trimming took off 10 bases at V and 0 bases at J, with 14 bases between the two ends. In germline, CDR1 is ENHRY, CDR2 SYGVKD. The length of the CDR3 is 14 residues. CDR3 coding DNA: TGTGCCAGCCAACAGGATTCGAGCACAGATACGCAGTATTTT. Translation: CASQQDSSTDTQYF.

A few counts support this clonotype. In DNA form, the CDR3 reads TGCAGTGCTAAGGATAGAATTTTATATGAGCAGTTCTTC. Protein sequence: CSAKDRILYEQFF. The J gene is TRBJ2-1, the V gene TRBV20-1; D is unclear. The germline V gene encodes CDR1 DFQATT and CDR2 SNEGSKA (reference sequence). The CDR3 contains 13 residues. V was pared by 4 bases and J by 8 bases, with 15 bases between.

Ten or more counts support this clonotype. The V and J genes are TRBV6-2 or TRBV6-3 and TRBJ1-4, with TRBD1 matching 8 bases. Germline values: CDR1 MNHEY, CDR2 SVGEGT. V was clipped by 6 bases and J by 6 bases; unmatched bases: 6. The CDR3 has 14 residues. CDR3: CASSAGQGDEKLFF. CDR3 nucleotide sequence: TGTGCCAGCAGCGCAGGACAGGGTGATGAAAAACTGTTTTTT.

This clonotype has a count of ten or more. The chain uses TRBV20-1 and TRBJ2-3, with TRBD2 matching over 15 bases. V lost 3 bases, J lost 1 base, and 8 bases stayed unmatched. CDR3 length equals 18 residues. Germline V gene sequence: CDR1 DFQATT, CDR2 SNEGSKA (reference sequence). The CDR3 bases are TGCAGTGCTAGTGTCCCGGGACTAGCGGGAGGAGGCACAGATACGCAGTATTTT. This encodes CSASVPGLAGGGTDTQYF.